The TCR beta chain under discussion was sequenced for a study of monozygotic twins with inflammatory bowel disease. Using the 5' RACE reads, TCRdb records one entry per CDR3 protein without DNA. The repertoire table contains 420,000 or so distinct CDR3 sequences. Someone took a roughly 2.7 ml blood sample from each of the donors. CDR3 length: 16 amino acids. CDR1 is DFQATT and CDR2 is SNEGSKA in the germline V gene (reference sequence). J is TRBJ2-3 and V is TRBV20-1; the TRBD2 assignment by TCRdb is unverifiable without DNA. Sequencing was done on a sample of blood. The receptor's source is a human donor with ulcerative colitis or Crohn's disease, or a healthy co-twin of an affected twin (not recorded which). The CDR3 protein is CSARRTRAVSTDTQYF.